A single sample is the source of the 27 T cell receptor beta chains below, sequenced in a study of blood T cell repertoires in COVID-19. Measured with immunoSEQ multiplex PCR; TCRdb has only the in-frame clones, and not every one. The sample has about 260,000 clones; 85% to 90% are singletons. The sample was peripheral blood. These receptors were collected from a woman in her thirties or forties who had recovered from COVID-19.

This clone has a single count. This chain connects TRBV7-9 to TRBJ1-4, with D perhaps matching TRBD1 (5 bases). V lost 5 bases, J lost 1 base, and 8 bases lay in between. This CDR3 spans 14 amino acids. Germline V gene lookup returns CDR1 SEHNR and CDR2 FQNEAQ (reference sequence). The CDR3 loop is CASSKDRTNEKLFF. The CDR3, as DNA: TGTGCCAGCAGCAAAGACAGAACTAATGAAAAACTGTTTTTT.

Here the CDR3 DNA reads TGCGCCAGCAGCCAATCAGGGGGCGCCGATGGCTACACCTTC. It specifies CASSQSGGADGYTF. V gene TRBV4-3 combines with J gene TRBJ1-2, with 8 nucleotides matching TRBD1. The CDR3 has 14 residues. Looked up from germline, CDR1 is LGHNA and CDR2 is YSLEER. Trimming removed 2 bases from V and 6 bases from J; junction bases left unmatched: 5.

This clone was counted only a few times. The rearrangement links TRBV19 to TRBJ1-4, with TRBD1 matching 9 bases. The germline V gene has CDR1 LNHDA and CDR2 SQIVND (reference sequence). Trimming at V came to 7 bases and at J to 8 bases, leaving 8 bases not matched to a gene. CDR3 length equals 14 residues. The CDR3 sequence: CASTSGTGSEKLFF. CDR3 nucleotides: TGTGCCAGTACATCCGGGACAGGGAGCGAAAAACTGTTTTTT.

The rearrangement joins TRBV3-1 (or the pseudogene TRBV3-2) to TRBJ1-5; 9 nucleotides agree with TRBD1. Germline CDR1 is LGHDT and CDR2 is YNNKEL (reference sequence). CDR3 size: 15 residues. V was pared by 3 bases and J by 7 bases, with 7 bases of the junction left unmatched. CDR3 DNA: TGTGCCAGCAGCCAGGGTGGACAGGGGTACCAGCCCCAGCATTTT. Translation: CASSQGGQGYQPQHF.

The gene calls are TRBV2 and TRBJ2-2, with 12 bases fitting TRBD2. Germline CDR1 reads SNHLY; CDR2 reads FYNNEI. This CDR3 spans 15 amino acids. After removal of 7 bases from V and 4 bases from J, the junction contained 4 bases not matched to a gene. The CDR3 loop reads CASNPGLAGTGELFF. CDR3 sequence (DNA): TGTGCCAGCAATCCGGGACTAGCGGGCACCGGGGAGCTGTTTTTT.

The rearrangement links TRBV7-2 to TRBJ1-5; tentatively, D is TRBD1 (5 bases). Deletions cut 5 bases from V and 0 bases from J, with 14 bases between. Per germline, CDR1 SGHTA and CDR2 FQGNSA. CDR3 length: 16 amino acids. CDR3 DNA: TGTGCCAGCAGCCCCTGGGGGGGACGTAGCAATCAGCCCCAGCATTTT. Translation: CASSPWGGRSNQPQHF.

The CDR3 region is CASSLLGAETQYF. CDR3 in DNA: TGTGCCAGCAGCTTGCTCGGAGCCGAGACCCAGTACTTC. The chain has TRBV7-8 and TRBJ2-5, with D uncertain. V dropped 3 bases and J dropped 5 bases, with 10 bases sitting between them. Per germline, CDR1 SGHVS and CDR2 FQNEAQ. The CDR3 has 13 residues.

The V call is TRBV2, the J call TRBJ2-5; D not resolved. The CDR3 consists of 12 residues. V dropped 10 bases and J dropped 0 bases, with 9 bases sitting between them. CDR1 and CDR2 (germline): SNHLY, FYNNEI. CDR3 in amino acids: CANIGYQETQYF. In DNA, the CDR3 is TGTGCCAACATCGGGTACCAAGAGACCCAGTACTTC. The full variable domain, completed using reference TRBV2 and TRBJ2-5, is EPEVTQTPSHQVTQMGQEVILRCVPISNHLYFYWYRQILGQKVEFLVSFYNNEISEKSEIFDDQFSVERPDGSNFTLKIRSTKLEDSAMYFCANIGYQETQYFGPGTRLLVL.

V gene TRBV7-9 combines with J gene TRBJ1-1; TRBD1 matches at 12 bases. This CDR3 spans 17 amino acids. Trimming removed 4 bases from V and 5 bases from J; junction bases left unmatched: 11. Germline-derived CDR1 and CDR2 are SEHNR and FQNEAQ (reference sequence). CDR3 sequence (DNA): TGTGCCAGCAGCTCCGTCCCGGGACAGGGGGCCAGGACTGAAGCTTTCTTT. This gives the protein CASSSVPGQGARTEAFF.

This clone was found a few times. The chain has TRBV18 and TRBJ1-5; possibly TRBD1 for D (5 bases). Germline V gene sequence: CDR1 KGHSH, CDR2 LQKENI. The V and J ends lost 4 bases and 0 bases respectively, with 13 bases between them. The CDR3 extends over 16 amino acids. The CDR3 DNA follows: TGTGCCAGCTCACTGCAGGGCTCGAATAGCAATCAGCCCCAGCATTTT. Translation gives CASSLQGSNSNQPQHF.

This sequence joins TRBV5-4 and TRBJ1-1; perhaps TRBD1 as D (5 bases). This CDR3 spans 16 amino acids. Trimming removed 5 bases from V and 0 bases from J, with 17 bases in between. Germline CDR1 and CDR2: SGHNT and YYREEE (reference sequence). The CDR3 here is CASRGLRGGMNTEAFF. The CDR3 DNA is TGTGCCAGCAGGGGACTCAGAGGCGGCATGAACACTGAAGCTTTCTTT.

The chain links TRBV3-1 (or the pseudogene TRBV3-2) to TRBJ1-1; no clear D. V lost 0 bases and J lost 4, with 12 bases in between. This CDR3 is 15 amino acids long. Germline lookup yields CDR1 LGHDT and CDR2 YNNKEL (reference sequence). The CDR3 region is CASSQDVHSGTEAFF. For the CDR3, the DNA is TGTGCCAGCAGCCAAGATGTACATTCGGGCACTGAAGCTTTCTTT.

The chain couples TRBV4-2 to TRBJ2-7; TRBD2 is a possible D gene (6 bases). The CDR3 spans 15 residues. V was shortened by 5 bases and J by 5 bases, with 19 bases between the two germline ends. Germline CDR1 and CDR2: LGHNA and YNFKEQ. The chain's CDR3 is CASSFVRTILDEQYF. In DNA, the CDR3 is TGTGCCAGCAGCTTCGTACGGACTATCTTAGACGAGCAGTACTTC.

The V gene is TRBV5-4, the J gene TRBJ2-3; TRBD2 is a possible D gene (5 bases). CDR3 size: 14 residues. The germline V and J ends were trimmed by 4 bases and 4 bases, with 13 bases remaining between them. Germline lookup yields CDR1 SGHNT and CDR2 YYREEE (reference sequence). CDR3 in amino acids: CASSTRTEADTQYF. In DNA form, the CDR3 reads TGTGCCAGCAGCACACGGACGGAGGCAGATACGCAGTATTTT.

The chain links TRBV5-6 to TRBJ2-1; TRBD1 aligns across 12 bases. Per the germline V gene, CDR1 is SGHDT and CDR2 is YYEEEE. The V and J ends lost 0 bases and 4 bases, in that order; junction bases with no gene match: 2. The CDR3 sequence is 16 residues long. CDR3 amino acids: CASSLGDRGLYNEQFF. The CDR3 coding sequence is TGTGCCAGCAGCTTGGGGGACAGGGGGCTTTACAATGAGCAGTTCTTC.

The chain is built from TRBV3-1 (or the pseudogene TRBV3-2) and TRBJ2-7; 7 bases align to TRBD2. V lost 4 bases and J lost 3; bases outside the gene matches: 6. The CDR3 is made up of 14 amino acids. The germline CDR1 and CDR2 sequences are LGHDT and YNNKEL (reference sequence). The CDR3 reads CASSPSGGHYEQYF. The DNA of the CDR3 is TGTGCCAGCAGCCCCTCGGGGGGTCACTACGAGCAGTACTTC.

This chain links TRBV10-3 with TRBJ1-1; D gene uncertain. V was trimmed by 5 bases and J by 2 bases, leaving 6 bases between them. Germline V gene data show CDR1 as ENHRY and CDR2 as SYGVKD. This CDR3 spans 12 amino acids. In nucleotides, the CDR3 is TGTGCCATCAGTACCAGTAACACTGAAGCTTTCTTT. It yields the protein CAISTSNTEAFF.

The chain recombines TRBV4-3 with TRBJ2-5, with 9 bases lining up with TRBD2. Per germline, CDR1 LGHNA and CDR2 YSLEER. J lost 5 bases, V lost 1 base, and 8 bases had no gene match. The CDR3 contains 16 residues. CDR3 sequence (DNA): TGCGCCAGCAGCCAAGTCGCGCGGGGGGGCAGGGAGACCCAGTACTTC. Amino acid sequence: CASSQVARGGRETQYF.

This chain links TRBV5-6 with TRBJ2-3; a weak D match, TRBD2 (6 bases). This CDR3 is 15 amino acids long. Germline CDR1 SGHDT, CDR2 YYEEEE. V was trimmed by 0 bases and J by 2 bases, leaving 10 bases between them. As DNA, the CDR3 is TGTGCCAGCAGCTTGGGACTAGACTACACAGATACGCAGTATTTT. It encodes CASSLGLDYTDTQYF.

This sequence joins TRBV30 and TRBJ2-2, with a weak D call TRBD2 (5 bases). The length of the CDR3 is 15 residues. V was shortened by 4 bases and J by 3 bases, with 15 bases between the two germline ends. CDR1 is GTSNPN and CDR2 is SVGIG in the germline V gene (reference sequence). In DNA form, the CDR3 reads TGTGCCTGGACACGCGACGGGGTGTACACCGGGGAGCTGTTTTTT. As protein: CAWTRDGVYTGELFF.

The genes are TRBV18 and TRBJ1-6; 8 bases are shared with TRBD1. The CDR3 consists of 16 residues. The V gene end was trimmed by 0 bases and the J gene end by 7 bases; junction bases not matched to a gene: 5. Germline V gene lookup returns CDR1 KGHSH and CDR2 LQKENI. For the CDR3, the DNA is TGTGCCAGCTCACCACCGGGCAGGGGGCGAAATTCACCCCTCCACTTT. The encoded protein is CASSPPGRGRNSPLHF.

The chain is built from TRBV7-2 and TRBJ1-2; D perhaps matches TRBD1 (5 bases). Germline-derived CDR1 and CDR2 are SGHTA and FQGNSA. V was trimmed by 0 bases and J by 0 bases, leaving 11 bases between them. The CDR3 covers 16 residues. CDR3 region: CASSLALTDSNYGYTF. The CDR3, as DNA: TGTGCCAGCAGCTTAGCTCTGACAGACTCTAACTATGGCTACACCTTC.

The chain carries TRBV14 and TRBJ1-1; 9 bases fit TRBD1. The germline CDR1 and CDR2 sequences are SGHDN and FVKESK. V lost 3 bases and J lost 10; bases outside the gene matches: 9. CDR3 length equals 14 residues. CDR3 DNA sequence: TGTGCCAGCAGCCACTTCTGGACAGGGGAGGGAGCTTTCTTT. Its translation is CASSHFWTGEGAFF.

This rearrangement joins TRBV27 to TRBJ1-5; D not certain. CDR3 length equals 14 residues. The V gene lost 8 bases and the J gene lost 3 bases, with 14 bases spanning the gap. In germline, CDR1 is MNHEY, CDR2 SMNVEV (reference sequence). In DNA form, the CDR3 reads TGTGCCAGCGGACGGACTCATCTCAATCAGCCCCAGCATTTT. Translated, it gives CASGRTHLNQPQHF.

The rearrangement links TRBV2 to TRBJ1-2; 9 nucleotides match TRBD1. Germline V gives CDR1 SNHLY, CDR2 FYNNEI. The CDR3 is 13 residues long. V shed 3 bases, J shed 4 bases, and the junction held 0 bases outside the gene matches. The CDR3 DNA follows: TGTGCCAGCAGTGAGGGACAGGGCTATGGCTACACCTTC. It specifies CASSEGQGYGYTF.

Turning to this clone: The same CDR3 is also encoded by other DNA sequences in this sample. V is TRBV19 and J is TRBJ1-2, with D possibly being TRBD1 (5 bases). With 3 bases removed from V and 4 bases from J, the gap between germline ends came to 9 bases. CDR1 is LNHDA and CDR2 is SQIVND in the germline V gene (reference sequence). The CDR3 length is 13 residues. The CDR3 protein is CASSIRGAYGYTF. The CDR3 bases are TGTGCCAGTAGTATTAGGGGTGCCTATGGCTACACCTTC. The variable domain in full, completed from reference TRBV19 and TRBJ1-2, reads DGGITQSPKYLFRKEGQNVTLSCEQNLNHDAMYWYRQDPGQGLRLIYYSQIVNDFQKGDIAEGYSVSREKKESFPLTVTSAQKNPTAFYLCASSIRGAYGYTFGSGTRLTVV.

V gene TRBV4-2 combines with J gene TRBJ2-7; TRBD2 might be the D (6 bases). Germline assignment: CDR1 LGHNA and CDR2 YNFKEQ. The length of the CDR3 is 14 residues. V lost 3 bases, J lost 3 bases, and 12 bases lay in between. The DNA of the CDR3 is TGTGCCAGCAGCCAGAGACTAGATCGCTACGAGCAGTACTTC. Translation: CASSQRLDRYEQYF.